The 24 T cell receptor beta chains presented below share a single source sample, sequenced in a study of cytomegalovirus exposure and HLA in healthy donors. PCR was performed using 60 Vbeta and 13 Jbeta primers. Clones were read by immunoSEQ multiplex PCR, and TCRdb kept only the in-frame ones, dropping some. This sample has about 60,000 clones, with around 82% found just once. The material sequenced was PBMCs. All receptors derive from a male donor in good health and CMV-seronegative.

This clone was counted between two and nine times. The rearrangement links TRBV4-3 to TRBJ2-7; maybe TRBD1 (5 bases). The V and J ends lost 1 base and 3 bases respectively, with 7 bases between them. The CDR3 spans 13 residues. The germline V gene encodes CDR1 LGHNA and CDR2 YSLEER. CDR3 bases: TGCGCCAGCAGCCAAGCGCAGGGCTACGAGCAGTACTTC. This encodes CASSQAQGYEQYF.

This clone was observed a few times. This chain connects TRBV2 to TRBJ2-5, with a possible D match to TRBD2 (5 bases). The CDR3 extends over 13 amino acids. In germline, CDR1 is SNHLY, CDR2 FYNNEI. The V end was cut by 4 bases, the J end by 2 bases, with 8 bases between. The CDR3 bases are TGTGCCAGCAGTGTCGGGATGCAAGAGACCCAGTACTTC. Translation gives CASSVGMQETQYF.

The chain has TRBV7-3 and TRBJ1-1, with TRBD1 as a possible D gene (6 bases). Trimming pared 1 base from V and 8 bases from J, leaving 14 bases between. The CDR3 is made up of 14 amino acids. Germline-derived CDR1 and CDR2 are SGHTA and FQGTGA. The CDR3 DNA reads TGTGCCAGCAGCTTAAGACCCGTGGACAGCGAAGCTTTCTTT. Its protein is CASSLRPVDSEAFF.

The chain couples TRBV27 to TRBJ1-2; TRBD1 agrees at 7 bases. V gave up 4 bases and J gave up 4 bases; unmatched junction bases: 6. Germline CDR1 MNHEY, CDR2 SMNVEV (reference sequence). There are 14 residues in the CDR3. CDR3 protein: CASSWDSSTYGYTF. CDR3 sequence (DNA): TGTGCCAGCAGTTGGGACAGCTCGACCTATGGCTACACCTTC.

With respect to this clone: The same CDR3 arises from other DNA sequences in this sample as well. The genes are TRBV19 and TRBJ1-5; TRBD1 matches at 7 bases. In germline, CDR1 is LNHDA, CDR2 SQIVND (reference sequence). This CDR3 spans 13 amino acids. The V and J ends lost 4 bases and 7 bases, in that order; junction bases with no gene match: 4. The CDR3 spells CASSSGTVQPQHF. CDR3 DNA sequence: TGTGCCAGTAGTAGCGGGACAGTACAGCCCCAGCATTTT.

The J gene is TRBJ2-1, the V gene TRBV2; 13 bases fit TRBD2. Germline loops: CDR1 SNHLY, CDR2 FYNNEI. The length of the CDR3 is 15 residues. V lost 5 bases to trimming and J lost 9 bases; unmatched junction nucleotides: 7. Here the CDR3 DNA reads TGTGCCAGCAGTCCACTAGCGGGGGGGCAGGGTGAGCAGTTCTTC. Translated: CASSPLAGGQGEQFF. Combining the CDR3 with reference TRBV2 and TRBJ2-1 gives the whole variable domain EPEVTQTPSHQVTQMGQEVILRCVPISNHLYFYWYRQILGQKVEFLVSFYNNEISEKSEIFDDQFSVERPDGSNFTLKIRSTKLEDSAMYFCASSPLAGGQGEQFFGPGTRLTVL.

This clone was picked up a small number of times. The chain uses TRBV18 and TRBJ2-7; 10 bases align to TRBD2. The trim removed 8 bases at V and 5 bases at J, leaving 3 bases unmatched. CDR1 and CDR2 from the germline V gene are KGHSH and LQKENI. This CDR3 is built from 12 residues. CDR3 nucleotides: TGTGCCAGCCAAAGCGGGGGGGACGAGCAGTACTTC. This codes for CASQSGGDEQYF. Full variable domain (remainder filled in from reference TRBV18 and TRBJ2-7): NAGVMQNPRHLVRRRGQEARLRCSPMKGHSHVYWYRQLPEEGLKFMVYLQKENIIDESGMPKERFSAEFPKEGPSILRIQQVVRGDSAAYFCASQSGGDEQYFGPGTRLTVT.

The table lists this clone with a few counts. The chain joins TRBV5-4 to TRBJ2-3; D ambiguous. Germline values: CDR1 SGHNT, CDR2 YYREEE (reference sequence). Trimming pared 2 bases from V and 2 bases from J, leaving 12 bases between. The CDR3 is made up of 15 amino acids. CDR3 in DNA: TGTGCCAGCAGCTTTGGTCGCGGTAACACAGATACGCAGTATTTT. It yields the protein CASSFGRGNTDTQYF.

The chain carries TRBV2 and TRBJ1-2, with D maybe TRBD1 (6 bases). Trimming took off 7 bases at V and 3 bases at J, with 12 bases between the two ends. CDR3 length equals 13 residues. Per the germline V gene, CDR1 is SNHLY and CDR2 is FYNNEI. Here the CDR3 reads CASTQGWDYGYTF. The CDR3 DNA reads TGTGCCAGCACCCAGGGGTGGGACTATGGCTACACCTTC.

The chain combines TRBV6-6 with TRBJ1-6; D might be TRBD1 (6 bases). Looked up from germline, CDR1 is MNHNY and CDR2 is SVGAGI (reference sequence). This CDR3 region has 16 residues. V dropped 5 bases and J dropped 10 bases, with 21 bases sitting between them. CDR3 coding DNA: TGTGCCAGCAGTATGGATGGTGACAGGATGGACTCACCCCTCCACTTT. Its protein is CASSMDGDRMDSPLHF.

This chain links TRBV30 with TRBJ1-2, with D hard to call. The V end was cut by 0 bases, the J end by 1 base, with 12 bases between. CDR1 and CDR2 (germline): GTSNPN, SVGIG (reference sequence). This CDR3 has 15 residues. This CDR3 reads CAWSVGLGLNYGYTF. The CDR3, as DNA: TGTGCCTGGAGTGTTGGGCTTGGGCTTAACTATGGCTACACCTTC. Full variable domain (rest looked up from reference TRBV30 and TRBJ1-2): SQTIHQWPATLVQPVGSPLSLECTVEGTSNPNLYWYRQAAGRGLQLLFYSVGIGQISSEVPQNLSASRPQDRQFILSSKKLLLSDSGFYLCAWSVGLGLNYGYTFGSGTRLTVV.

The chain is built from TRBV19 and TRBJ1-6; maybe TRBD1 (6 bases). The germline gives CDR1 LNHDA, CDR2 SQIVND (reference sequence). The CDR3 is 18 amino acids. The V and J ends lost 6 bases and 1 base respectively, with 19 bases between them. The CDR3 DNA sequence: TGTGCCAGTAGCCACCTGCGGGGGGCGACTTCCTATAATTCACCCCTCCACTTT. Its protein product is CASSHLRGATSYNSPLHF. Together with reference TRBV19 and TRBJ1-6, the CDR3 gives the full variable domain: DGGITQSPKYLFRKEGQNVTLSCEQNLNHDAMYWYRQDPGQGLRLIYYSQIVNDFQKGDIAEGYSVSREKKESFPLTVTSAQKNPTAFYLCASSHLRGATSYNSPLHFGNGTRLTVT.

CDR3 in amino acids: CASSPLDRLNTEAFF. CDR3 nucleotides: TGCGCCAGCAGCCCTTTAGACAGGCTGAACACTGAAGCTTTCTTT. The chain links TRBV5-1 to TRBJ1-1; possible D gene TRBD1, 6 bases. The CDR3 is 15 residues long. CDR1 and CDR2 from the germline V gene are SGHRS and YFSETQ. V was clipped by 4 bases and J by 0 bases, with 13 bases between them.

The genes are TRBV6-5 and TRBJ1-1, with D possibly being TRBD1 (6 bases). The CDR3 is 15 amino acids. Looked up from germline, CDR1 is MNHEY and CDR2 is SVGAGI. The V gene lost 0 bases and the J gene lost 0 bases, with 8 bases spanning the gap. CDR3 protein: CASSYSSGVNTEAFF. The DNA for the CDR3 is TGTGCCAGCAGTTACTCGTCAGGGGTGAACACTGAAGCTTTCTTT.

V is TRBV13 and J is TRBJ1-2; 8 nucleotides match TRBD1. Germline V gene sequence: CDR1 PRHDT, CDR2 FYEKMQ (reference sequence). This CDR3 contains 15 residues. V dropped 0 bases and J dropped 2; count of bases not matched to a gene: 2. CDR3 DNA: TGTGCCAGCAGCTTAGGGAGACAGGGGAACTATGGCTACACCTTC. It codes for CASSLGRQGNYGYTF.

This chain connects TRBV7-2 to TRBJ2-4; 8 bases agree with TRBD2. The CDR3 contains 13 residues. Unmatched junction bases numbered 2, after V lost 2 bases and J lost 8 bases. Germline assignment: CDR1 SGHTA and CDR2 FQGNSA. The CDR3 loop is CASSLSAGDIQYF. The DNA of the CDR3 is TGTGCCAGCAGCTTATCAGCGGGGGACATTCAGTACTTC. The full variable domain, rest sourced from reference TRBV7-2 and TRBJ2-4, is GAGVSQSPSNKVTEKGKDVELRCDPISGHTALYWYRQSLGQGLEFLIYFQGNSAPDKSGLPSDRFSAERTGGSVSTLTIQRTQQEDSAVYLCASSLSAGDIQYFGAGTRLSVL.

The sample holds one count of this clone. The chain combines TRBV4-3 with TRBJ2-3; D may be TRBD2 (6 bases). The V and J ends lost 4 bases and 6 bases respectively, with 20 bases between them. Germline-derived CDR1 and CDR2 are LGHNA and YSLEER. The CDR3 sequence is 16 residues long. CDR3 sequence: CASSRFGLALTDTQYF. The CDR3 nucleotides are TGCGCCAGCAGCCGGTTTGGGCTAGCGTTAACGGATACGCAGTATTTT.

The V and J genes are TRBV7-3 and TRBJ2-5; 12 bases align to TRBD2. The CDR3 is 15 amino acids. Germline trimming cut 4 bases from V and 5 bases from J; bases unmatched to any gene: 5. In germline, CDR1 is SGHTA, CDR2 FQGTGA. CDR3 protein: CASSSSGGAGETQYF. The CDR3 coding sequence is TGTGCCAGCAGCTCTAGCGGGGGGGCCGGGGAGACCCAGTACTTC.

The J gene is TRBJ1-1, the V gene TRBV10-3, with D maybe TRBD1 (5 bases). Germline V lookup: CDR1 ENHRY, CDR2 SYGVKD. The V and J ends lost 3 bases and 6 bases respectively, with 26 bases between them. The CDR3 spans 18 residues. The DNA for the CDR3 is TGTGCCATCAGTGACAAAGGGCCAGGGTGGCGTGAGAGCGCTGAAGCTTTCTTT. Translation gives CAISDKGPGWRESAEAFF.

The chain is built from TRBV19 and TRBJ1-6; D remains unclear. The V end was cut by 5 bases, the J end by 7 bases, with 12 bases between. Germline CDR1 and CDR2: LNHDA and SQIVND (reference sequence). This CDR3 has 14 residues. The CDR3 DNA reads TGTGCCAGTAGTCCGACTCGGTTAAATTCACCCCTCCACTTT. Amino acids: CASSPTRLNSPLHF.

The gene calls are TRBV7-9 and TRBJ2-2; possible D gene TRBD1, 7 bases. Looked up from germline, CDR1 is SEHNR and CDR2 is FQNEAQ (reference sequence). V shed 7 bases and J shed 6 bases, with 21 bases lying between them. The CDR3 consists of 16 residues. In DNA form, the CDR3 reads TGTGCCAGCACCCCTTGGAGGGGGCAGGAGGCCGGGGAGCTGTTTTTT. As protein: CASTPWRGQEAGELFF.

This clone was recorded a few times. This rearrangement joins TRBV5-6 to TRBJ1-3; 7 bases map to TRBD1. V dropped 1 base and J dropped 4; count of bases not matched to a gene: 8. Germline values: CDR1 SGHDT, CDR2 YYEEEE. CDR3 length: 16 amino acids. CDR3 protein: CASSLLGGAQGNTIYF. CDR3 nucleotides: TGTGCCAGCAGCTTGTTAGGGGGCGCGCAAGGAAACACCATATATTTT.

The chain couples TRBV30 to TRBJ2-1; D perhaps matches TRBD1 (6 bases). CDR3 length: 14 amino acids. Germline values: CDR1 GTSNPN, CDR2 SVGIG (reference sequence). V shed 3 bases and J shed 9 bases, with 18 bases lying between them. CDR3 in amino acids: CAWRTLGQLGEQFF. The DNA of the CDR3 is TGTGCCTGGAGGACCCTCGGACAGTTGGGTGAGCAGTTCTTC.

V and J are TRBV6-1 and TRBJ1-5, with D possibly TRBD1 on 5 matching bases. Trimming left V 8 bases short and J 6 bases short, with 20 bases between. This CDR3 region has 15 residues. Per the germline V gene, CDR1 is MNHNS and CDR2 is SASEGT. DNA for the CDR3: TGTGCCAGCGCCCGGGGGGACCCAGCAGCTCAGCCCCAGCATTTT. This encodes CASARGDPAAQPQHF.